The present entry profiles one TCR beta chain with its context. The antigen remains undetermined. This sample was taken from a study of identical twins. Findings and limits, study-wide: Insertions were fewer in abundant cord blood beta clonotypes, whereas memory repertoires showed none of this pattern. Twins shared beta out-of-frame sequences in excess, but this excess was weaker.

The CDR3 has 15 residues. CDR1 and CDR2 (germline): LGHDT, YNNKEL (reference sequence). V was cut by 0 bases and J by 4 bases, with 12 bases left in between. TCRdb redid the calling of the 5' RACE reads with MiXCR, one entry per CDR3 protein. Of approximately 220,000 distinct CDR3 sequences in the sample, around 6.9% were seen once. The same data also went into a second study, on yellow fever vaccine responses in identical twins.

The source is a woman under 30 in good health. Sample: memory (CD45RO+) T cells sorted from blood. The chain joins TRBV3-1 to TRBJ2-5, with D uncertain. The CDR3 region has the DNA TGTGCCAGCAGCCAAGAGCAGGTTCGCCGAGAGACCCAGTACTTC. It specifies CASSQEQVRRETQYF.